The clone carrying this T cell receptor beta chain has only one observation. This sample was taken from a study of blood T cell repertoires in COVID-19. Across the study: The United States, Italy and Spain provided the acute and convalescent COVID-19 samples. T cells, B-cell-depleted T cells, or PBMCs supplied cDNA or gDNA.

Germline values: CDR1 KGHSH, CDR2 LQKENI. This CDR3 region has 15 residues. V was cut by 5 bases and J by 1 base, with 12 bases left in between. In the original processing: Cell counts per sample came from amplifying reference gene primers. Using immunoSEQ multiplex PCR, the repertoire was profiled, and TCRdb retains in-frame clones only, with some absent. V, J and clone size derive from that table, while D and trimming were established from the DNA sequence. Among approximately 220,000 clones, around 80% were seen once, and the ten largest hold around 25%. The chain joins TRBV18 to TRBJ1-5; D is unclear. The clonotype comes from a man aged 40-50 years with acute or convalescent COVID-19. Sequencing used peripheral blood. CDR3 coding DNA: TGTGCCAGCTCATCCCTCGGTACGAGCAATCAGCCCCAGCATTTT. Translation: CASSSLGTSNQPQHF. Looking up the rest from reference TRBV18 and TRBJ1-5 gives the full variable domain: NAGVMQNPRHLVRRRGQEARLRCSPMKGHSHVYWYRQLPEEGLKFMVYLQKENIIDESGMPKERFSAEFPKEGPSILRIQQVVRGDSAAYFCASSSLGTSNQPQHFGDGTRLSIL.